This TCR beta chain was identified during a study of beta chain features in type 1 diabetes. The sequenced template was cDNA made from the entire isolated RNA. Data came from immunoSEQ multiplex PCR; TCRdb stores just in-frame clones and leaves some out. The sample includes some 350,000 clones, roughly 12% seen only once; the top ten take roughly 0.015%. Points on this clone: Its antigen is as yet unknown.

Points from the study as a whole: Type 1 diabetes patients showed a moderate but significant shortening of TCRB CDR3s in all four CD4+ subsets.

Sequencing input: naive CD4+ T cells from blood. The source is a woman aged 18-30 years with type 1 diabetes.

CDR3 nucleotides: TGTGCCAGCAGCCTACAGGGTGGCCCAGATACGCAGTATTTT. It translates to CASSLQGGPDTQYF. V gene TRBV9 combines with J gene TRBJ2-3, with D possibly TRBD1 on 6 matching bases. The CDR3 extends over 14 amino acids. The germline CDR1 and CDR2 sequences are SGDLS and YYNGEE. The V end lost 4 bases, the J end lost 4 bases, and 13 bases lay between the germline ends.